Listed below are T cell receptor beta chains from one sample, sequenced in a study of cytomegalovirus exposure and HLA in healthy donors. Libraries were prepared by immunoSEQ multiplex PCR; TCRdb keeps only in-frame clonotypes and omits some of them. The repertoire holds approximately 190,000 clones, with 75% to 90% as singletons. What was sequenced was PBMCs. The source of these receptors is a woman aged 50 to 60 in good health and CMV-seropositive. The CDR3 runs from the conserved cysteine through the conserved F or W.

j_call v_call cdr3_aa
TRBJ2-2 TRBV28 CASSGLAGDSNTGELFF
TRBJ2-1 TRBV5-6 CASSLWTGSLGEQFF
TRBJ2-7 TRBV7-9 CASSLGTSGTYEQYF
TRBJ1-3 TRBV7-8 CASSSSGKGGNTIYF
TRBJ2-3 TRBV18 CASSRTPSGGADTQYF
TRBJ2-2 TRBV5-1 CASRGQGALTGELFF
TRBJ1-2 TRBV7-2 CASSLRRSQQVYGYTF
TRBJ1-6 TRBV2 CASSEALPDNYNSPLHF
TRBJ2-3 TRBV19 CASSIDPGGKTEDTQYF
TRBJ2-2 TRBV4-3 CASSPQGGKTGELFF
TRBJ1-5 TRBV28 CASSYGDSLHQPQHF
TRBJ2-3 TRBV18 CASSPSTTTDTQYF
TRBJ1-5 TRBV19 CASSIGGTPLGSGNQPQHF
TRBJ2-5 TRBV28 CASSLGQHQETQYF
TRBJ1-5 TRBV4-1 CASSQEVTGNQPQHF
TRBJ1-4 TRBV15 CATSRDSGATNEKLFF
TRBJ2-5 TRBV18 CASSPRVGQGETQYF
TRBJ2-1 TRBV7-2 CASSLWRGGHNEQFF
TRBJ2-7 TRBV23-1 CASSQSRGRVISYEQYF
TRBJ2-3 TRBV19 CASSSRTSGRGTDTQYF
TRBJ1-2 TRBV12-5 CASGLTGTYGYTF
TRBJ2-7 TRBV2 CASSEVTTSSYEQYF
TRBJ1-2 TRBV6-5 CASSPDRHYGYTF
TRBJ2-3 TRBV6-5 CASSRGLAVTDTQYF
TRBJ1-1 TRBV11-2 CASSLGTDPIRAFF
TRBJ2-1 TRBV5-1 CASSFSGDSYNEQFF
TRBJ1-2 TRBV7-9 CSSSLGPQGHGYTF
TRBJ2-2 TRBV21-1 CASSTIGTGDYGEYAGELFF
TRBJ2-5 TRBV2 CASSDGTEPQETQYF
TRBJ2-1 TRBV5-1 CASSSVGLVYNEQFF
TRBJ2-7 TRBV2 CASSGGEARGEQYF
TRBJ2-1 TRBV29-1 CSADRGTLNEQFF
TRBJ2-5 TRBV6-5 CASSSGGRVGGKTQYF
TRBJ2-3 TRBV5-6 CASSPGTGYSDTQYF
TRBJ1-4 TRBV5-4 CASSLAGRGKGTEKLFF
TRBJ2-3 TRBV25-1 CASSIDLTSGETDTQYF
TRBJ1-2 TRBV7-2 CASSLSGRGDGYTF
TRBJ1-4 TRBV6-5 CASSLRGHMGEKLFF
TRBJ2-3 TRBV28 CASTPGGPPSTDTQYF
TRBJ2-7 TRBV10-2 CASSERRGGTGSYEQYF
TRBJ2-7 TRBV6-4 CASRQNRDPYEQYF
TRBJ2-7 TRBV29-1 CSAETGDEQYF
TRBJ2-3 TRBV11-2 CASSLRRVGDTQYF
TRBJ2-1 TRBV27 CATRDYYNEQFF
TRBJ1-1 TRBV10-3 CAISPQGRDTEAFF